This T cell receptor (beta chain) was identified during a study of T cell changes during pregnancy in multiple sclerosis. Trimming left V 7 bases short and J 2 bases short, with 17 bases between. CDR1 is LNHDA and CDR2 is SQIVND in the germline V gene (reference sequence). CDR3 length equals 15 residues. TCRdb's table, derived via immunoSEQ multiplex PCR, lists solely in-frame clones and lacks some. The data show approximately 100,000 clones, 90% to 95% seen once. The sample in question was peripheral blood, obtained before pregnancy. This receptor was obtained from a female donor with multiple sclerosis, enrolled in a pregnancy study. The V call is TRBV19, the J call TRBJ1-2; D might be TRBD1 (6 bases). The CDR3 nucleotides are TGTGCCAGTAATCCACAGGGATTCCCCAACTATGGCTACACCTTC. Its protein product is CASNPQGFPNYGYTF. Filled out from reference TRBV19 and TRBJ1-2, the complete variable domain reads DGGITQSPKYLFRKEGQNVTLSCEQNLNHDAMYWYRQDPGQGLRLIYYSQIVNDFQKGDIAEGYSVSREKKESFPLTVTSAQKNPTAFYLCASNPQGFPNYGYTFGSGTRLTVV.